This T cell receptor (beta chain) is from a study of T cells in Graves' hyperthyroidism and ophthalmopathy. Findings of the study overall: Among clonotypes expanded in thyroid above 0.001, most were also found in blood.

Authors of the study amplified TCR beta CDR3 regions from RNA transcripts. HTBI primers were used for first-round RT-PCR of the TCR CDR3. TCRdb itself ran the multiplex PCR reads through MiXCR, one entry per CDR3 protein. Among about 640,000 distinct CDR3 sequences listed, less than 25% were seen once. A word on this clonotype: Antigen: not known.

Out of approximately 10 ml of fresh peripheral blood came the PBMCs. Germline lookup yields CDR1 ENHRY and CDR2 SYGVKD. V trimming: 4 bases; J trimming: 7 bases; junction bases outside the gene matches: 18. The CDR3 loop spans 19 amino acids. This TCR was sampled from a man between 25 and 39 years old with Graves' ophthalmopathy. V usage is TRBV10-3 and J usage is TRBJ2-1; 11 positions agree with TRBD1. Sequencing input: blood. The DNA of the CDR3 is TGTGCCATCAGTGTGTCGACCGGGACAGGGGGGATCAGACGGAATGAGCAGTTCTTC. Translated, it gives CAISVSTGTGGIRRNEQFF.